This record covers a single T cell receptor beta chain. This clone's antigen is unknown. The record has no base qualities; no much larger clone is one base away. This entry is derived from a study of blood T cell repertoires in COVID-19 (dated by TCRdb to about 2020). Broadly, across the study: Samples covering the acute and convalescent phases of COVID-19 were provided by collaborators in the United States, Italy and Spain. The material from the prospective study consisted of cDNA or gDNA derived from T cells, B-cell-depleted T cells, or PBMCs. Deeply sampled blood TCRbeta repertoires from subjects exposed to, actively infected with, or recovered from COVID-19 were included in the dataset. The repertoires were released in a freely available public database intended as a resource for research on the immune response to SARS-CoV-2. The samples were drawn from the first 160 participants of the ongoing ImmuneRACE study and from 950 to 1,500 subjects provided by 6 global collaborators. Nearly every sample came with metadata listing a de-identified subject ID, COVID-19 status, age in years and sex. Where available, HLA class I and class II types were taken from metadata supplied by the sample provider and were not determined by assay-based typing.

Each collaborating institution followed its own protocols to collect whole blood in K2EDTA tubes. Collaborator samples were shipped for TCRbeta analysis as frozen whole blood, isolated PBMCs, or DNA extracted from either sample type. V drops 0 bases and J drops 7 bases, leaving 15 bases in between. Via the germline V gene, CDR1 is KGHSH and CDR2 LQKENI. Measured from the cysteine to the phenylalanine, the CDR3 is 15 residues long. The retained sequence is limited to the CDR3, 45 bases, with the frame set at the first base. TCRbeta CDR3 regions were amplified from genomic DNA by means of the immunoSEQ Assay, a bias-controlled multiplex PCR. Under the source paper's analysis protocol: Within the assay, amplification of reference gene primers was used to estimate how many nucleated cells each sample contained. To quantify the absolute abundance of each unique TCRbeta CDR3 rearrangement, sequence reads were collapsed and filtered. For each sample, productive Simpson clonality was calculated by taking the square root of Simpson's diversity index across productive rearrangements. Drawn from immuneACCESS, this table holds only the in-frame rearrangements with V and J called that TCRdb kept. Clones are partly lost; checked studies trace under half to an unresolved V gene and leave the rest unexplained. That table supplies the V and J calls and clone size; D and trimming were determined from the DNA. Across this sample there are about 250,000 clones, with about 86% seen only once. The top ten constitute around 1.4% of the sample.

Overall study outcomes, separate from this receptor: The amount of clinical and demographic metadata varied by source and participant and was provided uncurated.

This receptor was taken from a man at least 80 years old with acute or convalescent COVID-19. The chain was built from TRBV18 and TRBJ2-5, with TRBD2 perhaps the D gene, on 6 matching bases. Sequenced material: peripheral blood. The sequenced DNA: TGTGCCAGCTCACCACCTCCTGCGCGGGAAGCGACCCAGTACTTC. The resulting protein is CASSPPPAREATQYF.